This T cell receptor (beta chain) was sequenced in a study of T cells in localized non-small cell lung cancer (dated by TCRdb to about 2020). A note on the overall study: The study analyzed T cell repertoires of 200 to 250 early-stage NSCLC patients, comparing tumors and uninvolved tumor-adjacent lungs. The cohort comprised some 220 treatment-naïve NSCLC patients with resected, localized lung tumors. Of the NSCLC patients, 129 were male and roughly 100 were female, and the mean age was about 69 years. Here is what the overall study found, with its caveats: Uninvolved tumor-adjacent lung showed the highest T cell clonality, higher than tumor, which suggests more focused antigenic responses in the uninvolved tumor-adjacent lung. Of the top 100 tumor clones, a median of roughly 57 were detected in paired uninvolved adjacent lung; about 26 were also among that lung's top 100. Multi-region tumor sequencing was not performed, so intratumor heterogeneity could not be excluded. Longer overall survival was associated with higher blood T cell density, whereas shorter survival was associated with higher adjacent-lung clonality. Because the study design was exploratory, TCR variables were selected using unadjusted p-values without false-discovery rate correction.

The germline V gene yields LGHNT for CDR1 and FRNRAP for CDR2. V sheds 2 bases and J sheds 1 base, leaving 12 bases between their ends. The CDR3 spans 15 residues, from the cysteine through the phenylalanine. Here the CDR3 DNA is all that survives: 45 bases in frame from base 1. At diagnosis, tumor, uninvolved tumor-adjacent lung and peripheral blood were collected and then preserved as a mix of FFPE and fresh-frozen material. Blood samples were analyzed as peripheral blood mononuclear cells for TCR repertoire profiling. TCR beta CDR3 regions were sequenced from DNA using the immunoSEQ Assay. The authors' analysis ran thus. To compute T cell density, TCR beta template counts were normalized to usable DNA, which was estimated by amplifying housekeeping genes. Richness was estimated using the preseqR package, with extrapolation to 400,000 templates for PBMC samples and to 120,000 templates for tissue samples. Clonality was defined as one minus Pielou's evenness. Tissue-enriched TCRs were identified through differential abundance testing performed on productive amino-acid clonotypes, with a minimum total count of 5 and an alpha of 0.1. The Jaccard Index and the Morisita Overlap Index were used to measure how much the repertoires overlapped between compartments. GLIPH clustered TCR beta CDR3s with public tetramer-defined viral CDR3s; viral motifs required at least three viral sequences plus V-gene enrichment. TCRdb took over this immuneACCESS table, retaining in-frame rearrangements with V and J assigned. Such tables are incomplete; in checked studies, under half of the missing clones stem from an unresolved V gene, and the remainder is unexplained. V, J and clone size reflect that table, while D and trimming were determined from the DNA. Within this sample are around 140,000 clones, with around 89% of them counted one time only. The leading ten clones occupy around 1.7% of the sample.

Points on this clone: What this receptor recognizes is not known. No base-level quality is on record; no much larger clone is a single base apart.

The rearranged chain carries TRBV12-5 and TRBJ2-7; possibly the D gene is TRBD1, per 6 matching bases. The sample here was peripheral blood, taken before any cancer treatment. This clonotype was obtained from a female donor aged 60 or older with stage I lung adenocarcinoma. The CDR3 in this case is CASGLYAGASYEQYF. DNA sequence: TGTGCTAGTGGTTTGTACGCAGGGGCATCCTACGAGCAGTACTTC.